Following are 24 T cell receptor beta chains from one sample sequenced in a study of T cells of healthy individuals (dated by TCRdb to 2016 to 2019). The library was generated by 5' RACE. Sequencing took place on an Illumina MiSeq. TCRdb redid the processing of the public reads, applying fastp at Q25 and MiXCR, and retained in-frame beta chains. Each CDR3 protein gets just one entry, which takes the most common genes and DNA from the rows behind it. The sample table contains around 98,000 distinct CDR3 sequences; only one count was recorded for 17% of them. The ten most abundant clones make up 6% to 8% of the sample. Source of these receptors: a human donor in good health.

In DNA form, the CDR3 reads TGTGCCAGCAGCAAGTCAGGGGACTATGGCTACACCTTC. Translated: CASSKSGDYGYTF. The chain recombines TRBV21-1 with TRBJ1-2; the tabulated D call, TRBD1, remains unverified against the DNA. TRBV21-1 is a pseudogene segment. The CDR3 contains 13 residues.

This clonotype was seen only once. J is TRBJ2-2 and V is TRBV28; D is ambiguous. Looked up from germline, CDR1 is MDHEN and CDR2 is SYDVKM. The germline V and J ends were trimmed by 4 bases and 2 bases, with 5 bases remaining between them. The CDR3 loop spans 13 amino acids. CDR3 protein: CASSWGNTGELFF. The CDR3 DNA is TGTGCCAGCAGTTGGGGTAACACCGGGGAGCTGTTTTTT.

This clonotype has ten or more counts. The chain combines TRBV20-1 with TRBJ1-4, with TRBD1 matching over 9 bases. This CDR3 comprises 14 residues. With V trimmed by 5 bases and J by 8 bases, 9 bases remained unmatched. From germline, CDR1 is DFQATT and CDR2 SNEGSKA (reference sequence). This CDR3 is CSASWTGVGEKLFF. In DNA, the CDR3 is TGCAGTGCTTCTTGGACAGGGGTGGGAGAAAAACTGTTTTTT.

The chain uses TRBV9 and TRBJ2-1; TRBD1 or TRBD2 may be the D gene (5 bases each). Germline lookup yields CDR1 SGDLS and CDR2 YYNGEE. Trimming cost V 3 bases and J 0 bases, with 7 bases left between them. The CDR3 length is 14 residues. Written as DNA, the CDR3 is TGTGCCAGCAGCGGTGGGGGCTCCTACAATGAGCAGTTCTTC. Its protein product is CASSGGGSYNEQFF.

The sample holds a few counts of this clonotype. The J gene is TRBJ1-1, the V gene TRBV7-2; D unclear. The germline V gene encodes CDR1 SGHTA and CDR2 FQGNSA. Deletions cut 7 bases from V and 2 bases from J, with 11 bases between. The CDR3 is 13 residues long. CDR3 DNA sequence: TGTGCCAGCAAATGGGGATCTAACACTGAAGCTTTCTTT. Translation gives CASKWGSNTEAFF.

This clonotype was detected only a few times. CDR3 region: CASSPRTSGRFTFYNEQFF. In DNA, the CDR3 is TGTGCCAGCAGTCCCAGGACTAGCGGGAGGTTCACCTTTTACAATGAGCAGTTCTTC. This chain uses TRBV28 with TRBJ2-1; TRBD2 aligns across 14 bases. The V gene end was trimmed by 5 bases and the J gene end by 4 bases; junction bases not matched to a gene: 13. In germline, CDR1 is MDHEN, CDR2 SYDVKM. The CDR3 spans 19 residues.

V is TRBV20-1 and J is TRBJ1-6, with TRBD1 identical over 8 bases. The germline CDR1 and CDR2 sequences are DFQATT and SNEGSKA (reference sequence). The length of the CDR3 is 15 residues. V lost 5 bases to trimming and J lost 5 bases; unmatched junction nucleotides: 8. CDR3 amino acids: CSASDGQGDNSPLHF. CDR3 in DNA: TGCAGTGCTTCAGACGGACAGGGTGATAATTCACCCCTCCACTTT.

The V gene is TRBV28, the J gene TRBJ2-7; D not certain. This CDR3 is built from 13 residues. Germline V lookup: CDR1 MDHEN, CDR2 SYDVKM. V lost 3 bases and J lost 3, with 9 bases in between. In nucleotides, the CDR3 is TGTGCCAGCAGTTTCTCACCCAGCTACGAGCAGTACTTC. It yields the protein CASSFSPSYEQYF.

Ten or more counts support this clonotype. The chain recombines TRBV20-1 with TRBJ2-3; D uncertain. The CDR3 contains 13 residues. Germline V gives CDR1 DFQATT, CDR2 SNEGSKA (reference sequence). V lost 1 base to trimming and J lost 8 bases, with 13 bases between them. The CDR3 sequence is CSARAVARGTQYF. The CDR3 DNA is TGCAGTGCTAGAGCGGTAGCCAGAGGTACGCAGTATTTT.

As regards this clonotype: This clone may be a read error of a much larger clone one base away. V usage is TRBV27 and J usage is TRBJ2-5; maybe TRBD2 (5 bases). This CDR3 is built from 13 residues. The germline CDR1 and CDR2 sequences are MNHEY and SMNVEV (reference sequence). The CDR3 nucleotides read TGTGCCAGCAGTCCCTTCTTATGGGAGACCCAGTGCTTC. It is translated as CASSPFLWETQCF.

This chain uses TRBV27 with TRBJ1-1; 9 bases align to TRBD1. This CDR3 is built from 15 residues. In germline, CDR1 is MNHEY, CDR2 SMNVEV (reference sequence). The trim removed 3 bases at V and 1 base at J, leaving 3 bases unmatched. The DNA of the CDR3 is TGTGCCAGCAGTTTGGGGGACAGGGCGAACACTGAAGCTTTCTTT. It is translated as CASSLGDRANTEAFF.

At least ten counts were recorded for this clonotype. The chain is built from TRBV28 and TRBJ2-3; D unresolved. Germline assignment: CDR1 MDHEN and CDR2 SYDVKM. The CDR3 is 13 residues long. Between the trimmed V and J ends, which lost 3 bases and 2 bases, there was a span of 6 bases. The CDR3 sequence: CASSLPNTDTQYF. In nucleotides, the CDR3 is TGTGCCAGCAGTTTGCCAAACACAGATACGCAGTATTTT.

A note on this clonotype: This may stem from a read error, because a much larger clone lies one nucleotide away. The chain links TRBV7-2 to TRBJ2-7; D call uncertain. Germline V gene sequence: CDR1 SGHTA, CDR2 FQGNSA. The CDR3 sequence is 13 residues long. Written as DNA, the CDR3 is TGTGCCAGCAGCTTAGGAGGATCCTACAAGCAGTACTTC. Translating it yields CASSLGGSYKQYF. The full variable domain, completed using reference TRBV7-2 and TRBJ2-7, is GAGVSQSPSNKVTEKGKDVELRCDPISGHTALYWYRQSLGQGLEFLIYFQGNSAPDKSGLPSDRFSAERTGGSVSTLTIQRTQQEDSAVYLCASSLGGSYKQYFGPGTRLTVT.

This clonotype was counted a few times. DNA of the CDR3: TGTGCCAGCAGCTTAGCGCCGGGGACAGGGGAATACGAGCAGTACTTC. This gives the protein CASSLAPGTGEYEQYF. The chain links TRBV7-8 to TRBJ2-7; 10 bases are a match to TRBD1. The V and J ends lost 0 bases and 4 bases, in that order; junction bases with no gene match: 6. The CDR3 extends over 16 amino acids. Germline assignment: CDR1 SGHVS and CDR2 FQNEAQ.

This clonotype was observed at least ten times. The chain recombines TRBV30 with TRBJ1-2; 9 nucleotides match TRBD1. The ends lost 1 base at V and 5 bases at J; junction bases unmatched: 14. The CDR3 sequence is 17 residues long. Germline V lookup: CDR1 GTSNPN, CDR2 SVGIG (reference sequence). CDR3 region: CAWSATDRGKSGYGYTF. CDR3 nucleotides: TGTGCCTGGAGTGCGACGGACAGGGGAAAGTCGGGGTATGGCTACACCTTC.

This clonotype was seen only a few times. The chain links TRBV27 to TRBJ2-7; 8 nucleotides line up with TRBD2. The CDR3 spans 15 residues. In germline, CDR1 is MNHEY, CDR2 SMNVEV (reference sequence). V lost 7 bases and J lost 4; bases outside the gene matches: 12. The CDR3 nucleotides are TGTGCCAGCACCAGTTCGGGGACTAGTGTGTACGAGCAGTACTTC. This codes for CASTSSGTSVYEQYF.

The genes are TRBV7-3 and TRBJ2-2; 11 bases are a match to TRBD2. The CDR3 is 16 amino acids. Germline values: CDR1 SGHTA, CDR2 FQGTGA. After removal of 5 bases from V and 4 bases from J, the junction contained 6 bases not matched to a gene. DNA for the CDR3: TGTGCCAGCAGCCTCTTAGCGGGGGGGCGCACCGGGGAGCTGTTTTTT. It codes for CASSLLAGGRTGELFF.

The J gene is TRBJ2-3, the V gene TRBV4-3; D gene ambiguous. V lost 0 bases and J 6 bases, leaving 13 bases between the germline ends. This CDR3 spans 15 amino acids. Germline CDR1 and CDR2: LGHNA and YSLEER. CDR3 nucleotides: TGCGCCAGCAGCCAAGACGGTATGCTTGGGGATACGCAGTATTTT. Translation gives CASSQDGMLGDTQYF.

This clonotype came up a few times. V and J are TRBV4-1 and TRBJ1-4, with 7 positions matching TRBD1. Per germline, CDR1 MGHRA and CDR2 YSYEKL. CDR3 length equals 13 residues. Germline trimming cut 2 bases from V and 8 bases from J; bases unmatched to any gene: 2. The CDR3 reads CASSQLRGEKLFF. For the CDR3, the DNA is TGCGCCAGCAGCCAACTCAGGGGGGAAAAACTGTTTTTT.

V usage is TRBV7-2 and J usage is TRBJ2-1; no clear D. Germline V gene lookup returns CDR1 SGHTA and CDR2 FQGNSA. The CDR3 spans 16 residues. Trimming left V 5 bases short and J 0 bases short, with 14 bases between. In DNA, the CDR3 is TGTGCCAGCAGCCCGTCGGCCCCTCGCTCCTACAATGAGCAGTTCTTC. As protein: CASSPSAPRSYNEQFF.

This clonotype was found a few times. The gene calls are TRBV4-1 and TRBJ2-6, with 7 bases fitting TRBD1. Germline loops: CDR1 MGHRA, CDR2 YSYEKL. With 4 bases clipped from V and 0 bases from J, the junction kept 12 bases outside the gene matches. CDR3 length: 19 residues. CDR3 coding DNA: TGCGCCAGCAGCCCAACCACAGGGGCCCCTGACTCTGGGGCCAACGTCCTGACTTTC. Residues: CASSPTTGAPDSGANVLTF.

This clonotype was observed a handful of times. The V and J genes are TRBV7-2 and TRBJ2-7, with D hard to call. The CDR3 is 12 amino acids. Germline V gene lookup returns CDR1 SGHTA and CDR2 FQGNSA. The V end lost 0 bases, the J end lost 3 bases, and 3 bases lay between the germline ends. CDR3 sequence: CASSLAVYEQYF. DNA for the CDR3: TGTGCCAGCAGCTTAGCAGTCTACGAGCAGTACTTC.

The chain uses TRBV28 and TRBJ1-5; possibly TRBD1 for D (5 bases). Germline CDR1 and CDR2: MDHEN and SYDVKM. This CDR3 region has 14 residues. V was trimmed by 3 bases and J by 3 bases, leaving 9 bases between them. This CDR3 reads CASSFRQPNQPQHF. In DNA form, the CDR3 reads TGTGCCAGCAGTTTCCGACAGCCCAATCAGCCCCAGCATTTT.

The CDR3 region is CASSFVLTSTDTQYF. CDR3 DNA sequence: TGTGCCAGCAGCTTCGTACTGACTAGCACAGATACGCAGTATTTT. This chain uses TRBV7-2 with TRBJ2-3; D unresolved. CDR3 length: 15 amino acids. The V end lost 3 bases, the J end lost 0 bases, and 10 bases lay between the germline ends. CDR1 and CDR2 (germline): SGHTA, FQGNSA.